These 5 T cell receptor beta chains were all obtained from the same sample, sequenced in a study of T cell responses to AZD1222 COVID-19 vaccine. Sequenced by immunoSEQ multiplex PCR; TCRdb stores in-frame clones only, minus some. The table has 150,000 or so clones, 89% seen once. The source material was peripheral blood, sampled on day 0 of AZD1222 vaccination. Receptor source: an adult in good health.

The chain employs TRBV7-2 and TRBJ2-5; a weak D match, TRBD2 (5 bases). V lost 4 bases and J lost 2, with 11 bases in between. Germline assignment: CDR1 SGHTA and CDR2 FQGNSA. The CDR3 loop spans 14 amino acids. The chain's CDR3 is CASSSLDFQETQYF. The CDR3 coding sequence is TGTGCCAGCAGCTCCTTGGACTTTCAAGAGACCCAGTACTTC.

The chain combines TRBV30 with TRBJ1-3, with no clear D. The V end lost 2 bases, the J end lost 0 bases, and 8 bases lay between the germline ends. This CDR3 spans 14 amino acids. CDR1 is GTSNPN and CDR2 is SVGIG in the germline V gene (reference sequence). The CDR3 protein is CAWSPGFSGNTIYF. CDR3 bases: TGTGCCTGGAGTCCCGGGTTCTCTGGAAACACCATATATTTT.

For this clone: One end of the junction does not line up with germline, which may come from a read error. The rearrangement links TRBV10-2 to TRBJ1-1, with D perhaps TRBD1 (5 bases). The length of the CDR3 is 13 residues. Germline lookup yields CDR1 WSHSY and CDR2 SAAADI. CDR3 region: CASCDRVNTEAFF. In nucleotides, the CDR3 is TGCGCCAGCTGTGACAGAGTTAACACTGAAGCTTTCTTT.

This chain joins TRBV28 and TRBJ1-5, with a possible D match to TRBD1 (5 bases). Per the germline V gene, CDR1 is MDHEN and CDR2 is SYDVKM. There are 15 residues in the CDR3. V lost 2 bases to trimming and J lost 2 bases, with 10 bases between them. As DNA, the CDR3 is TGTGCCAGCAGTTTACTCGGGGCCGGCAATCAGCCCCAGCATTTT. Translation: CASSLLGAGNQPQHF.

This clone was picked up one time. The gene calls are TRBV7-3 and TRBJ2-3; D assignment may be TRBD1 or TRBD2 (6 bases each). Trimming left V 4 bases short and J 8 bases short, with 19 bases between. The CDR3 is 15 amino acids. Germline assignment: CDR1 SGHTA and CDR2 FQGTGA. The CDR3 spells CASSSRGLQGSTQYF. The CDR3 DNA sequence: TGTGCCAGCAGCTCCAGGGGACTTCAGGGCAGTACGCAGTATTTT.